A single sample is the source of the 28 T cell receptor beta chains below, sequenced in a study of blood T cell repertoires in COVID-19. The assay was immunoSEQ multiplex PCR, and TCRdb's table has in-frame clones only and misses some. The repertoire holds 88,000 or so clones, with 86% as singletons. The sample taken for sequencing was peripheral blood. Receptors were obtained from a man aged 60 to 69 with acute or convalescent COVID-19.

This clone was counted a single time. J is TRBJ1-1 and V is TRBV7-2; no firm D call. V gave up 1 base and J gave up 0 bases, with 15 bases separating them. The germline CDR1 and CDR2 sequences are SGHTA and FQGNSA. This CDR3 has 17 amino acids. The DNA for the CDR3 is TGTGCCAGCAGCTTAGTTTCGCCTCCAGCGATGAACACTGAAGCTTTCTTT. Translation: CASSLVSPPAMNTEAFF.

The genes are TRBV6-2 or TRBV6-3 and TRBJ2-7, with TRBD2 matching over 9 bases. V dropped 2 bases and J dropped 6; count of bases not matched to a gene: 17. CDR3 length equals 18 residues. Germline V gives CDR1 MNHEY, CDR2 SVGEGT. The CDR3 region has the DNA TGTGCCAGCAGTTACAACCCCTTAGCGGGGGCCCATCAAATCGAGCAGTACTTC. Amino acids: CASSYNPLAGAHQIEQYF.

The V gene is TRBV11-1, the J gene TRBJ2-7, with TRBD2 identical over 13 bases. The germline V gene has CDR1 SGHAT and CDR2 FQDESV (reference sequence). This CDR3 is 15 amino acids long. Germline trimming cut 5 bases from V and 1 base from J; bases unmatched to any gene: 2. The CDR3 loop reads CASSRTSGRSYEQYF. DNA for the CDR3: TGTGCCAGCAGCCGGACTAGCGGGAGATCCTACGAGCAGTACTTC.

The rearrangement uses TRBV7-2 and TRBJ1-2; D is unclear. The CDR3 extends over 16 amino acids. The germline V gene encodes CDR1 SGHTA and CDR2 FQGNSA. Trimming left V 1 base short and J 5 bases short, with 17 bases between. CDR3 bases: TGTGCCAGCAGCTTAGGTGGGAGTGGGGTGTGGTATGGCTACACCTTC. Translating gives CASSLGGSGVWYGYTF.

This sequence joins TRBV12-3 or TRBV12-4 and TRBJ1-1; no firm D call. Trimming removed 6 bases at V and 7 bases at J, with 12 bases between. The length of the CDR3 is 12 residues. As DNA, the CDR3 is TGTGCCAGCAGAGGATACGGGAATGAAGCTTTCTTT. This encodes CASRGYGNEAFF.

V is TRBV3-1 (or the pseudogene TRBV3-2) and J is TRBJ1-6; the match to TRBD1 covers 10 bases. V shed 5 bases and J 4 bases; nucleotides not matched to a gene: 5. Germline V gives CDR1 LGHDT, CDR2 YNNKEL (reference sequence). CDR3 length equals 16 residues. The CDR3 bases are TGTGCCAGCAGCACCCGGGACAGGGGATATAATTCACCCCTCCACTTT. It codes for CASSTRDRGYNSPLHF.

This sequence joins TRBV12-3 or TRBV12-4 and TRBJ2-3; 8 bases are shared with TRBD1. This CDR3 spans 12 amino acids. The V gene end was trimmed by 10 bases and the J gene end by 1 base; junction bases not matched to a gene: 1. DNA for the CDR3: TGTGCCACACAGGGGGGCACAGATACGCAGTATTTT. It yields the protein CATQGGTDTQYF.

The chain is built from TRBV7-8 and TRBJ1-1; TRBD1 aligns across 7 bases. The CDR3 is 14 amino acids. V lost 3 bases, J lost 5 bases, and 6 bases stayed unmatched. Germline CDR1 is SGHVS and CDR2 is FQNEAQ. The CDR3 reads CASSFPLQGTEAFF. Here the CDR3 DNA reads TGTGCCAGCAGCTTCCCCTTACAGGGGACTGAAGCTTTCTTT.

The rearrangement links TRBV27 to TRBJ2-1; TRBD2 is a possible D gene (6 bases). Trimming cost V 2 bases and J 5 bases, with 10 bases left between them. Looked up from germline, CDR1 is MNHEY and CDR2 is SMNVEV (reference sequence). The CDR3 runs 14 residues. This CDR3 is CASSLKWGDNEQFF. In DNA form, the CDR3 reads TGTGCCAGCAGTTTAAAGTGGGGGGACAATGAGCAGTTCTTC.

This clone was recorded once. V and J are TRBV5-4 and TRBJ1-2, with D possibly being TRBD1 (5 bases). The germline V and J ends were trimmed by 4 bases and 6 bases, with 10 bases remaining between them. The CDR3 is 12 residues long. The germline CDR1 and CDR2 sequences are SGHNT and YYREEE (reference sequence). The CDR3 DNA reads TGTGCCAGCAGCCCAGACAGAAATGGCTACACCTTC. Its translation: CASSPDRNGYTF.

This clone has a single count. This chain joins TRBV24-1 and TRBJ2-1, with 10 bases matching TRBD2. From germline, CDR1 is KGHDR and CDR2 SFDVKD. This CDR3 comprises 17 residues. With 3 bases clipped from V and 4 bases from J, the junction kept 8 bases outside the gene matches. CDR3 coding DNA: TGTGCCACCAGTGATCCCCCTAGCGGGAGAGAATACAATGAGCAGTTCTTC. This translates into CATSDPPSGREYNEQFF.

In its sample, this clone was seen once. The rearrangement uses TRBV19 and TRBJ2-6, with no clear D. Germline V gene lookup returns CDR1 LNHDA and CDR2 SQIVND (reference sequence). The length of the CDR3 is 15 residues. Trimming shortened V by 2 bases and J by 4 bases, and 9 bases separated the two germline ends. The DNA of the CDR3 is TGTGCCAGTAGTATAATCGAGGCCGGGGCCAACGTCCTGACTTTC. Its protein product is CASSIIEAGANVLTF.

This chain uses TRBV9 with TRBJ2-7; D perhaps matches TRBD2 (6 bases). The CDR3 is 15 residues long. Germline assignment: CDR1 SGDLS and CDR2 YYNGEE. With 4 bases removed from V and 3 bases from J, the gap between germline ends came to 17 bases. CDR3 coding DNA: TGTGCCAGCAGCCAAGGGACCCTCGGGAGCTACGAGCAGTACTTC. Its translation: CASSQGTLGSYEQYF. Full variable domain (remainder filled in from reference TRBV9 and TRBJ2-7): DSGVTQTPKHLITATGQRVTLRCSPRSGDLSVYWYQQSLDQGLQFLIQYYNGEERAKGNILERFSAQQFPDLHSELNLSSLELGDSALYFCASSQGTLGSYEQYFGPGTRLTVT.

CDR3 loop: CASSHNMNTEAFF. The CDR3 DNA is TGCGCCAGCAGCCACAACATGAACACTGAAGCTTTCTTT. The chain uses TRBV4-1 and TRBJ1-1; D is unresolved. The CDR3 totals 13 residues. Germline lookup yields CDR1 MGHRA and CDR2 YSYEKL. Trimming cost V 3 bases and J 0 bases, with 5 bases left between them.

V and J are TRBV10-3 and TRBJ2-5; 8 nucleotides line up with TRBD2. CDR1 is ENHRY and CDR2 is SYGVKD in the germline V gene. V gave up 0 bases and J gave up 0 bases; unmatched junction bases: 3. This CDR3 is built from 16 residues. The CDR3 DNA follows: TGTGCCATCAGTGAGTCAACGGGGGGGAACCAAGAGACCCAGTACTTC. As protein: CAISESTGGNQETQYF.

The CDR3 loop reads CSAEWGGLGTEAFF. The CDR3 DNA is TGCAGCGCCGAATGGGGCGGCCTGGGCACTGAAGCTTTCTTT. The chain has TRBV29-1 and TRBJ1-1, with D tentatively TRBD1 (5 bases). Trimming cost V 7 bases and J 4 bases, with 19 bases left between them. Germline CDR1 reads SQVTM; CDR2 reads ANQGSEA. This CDR3 is 14 amino acids long.

V is TRBV14 and J is TRBJ1-2, with 10 positions matching TRBD1. Germline V gene lookup returns CDR1 SGHDN and CDR2 FVKESK. Trimming removed 4 bases from V and 0 bases from J; junction bases left unmatched: 8. The length of the CDR3 is 17 residues. In nucleotides, the CDR3 is TGTGCCAGCAGCCCTACGACAGGGGGCCCAGCTAACTATGGCTACACCTTC. Amino acids: CASSPTTGGPANYGYTF.

The chain couples TRBV5-6 to TRBJ2-1, with D perhaps matching TRBD2 (5 bases). Looked up from germline, CDR1 is SGHDT and CDR2 is YYEEEE. There are 14 residues in the CDR3. Trimming shortened V by 4 bases and J by 9 bases, and 17 bases separated the two germline ends. CDR3 residues: CASSPKAIASEQFF. CDR3 in DNA: TGTGCCAGCAGCCCGAAAGCAATAGCGAGTGAGCAGTTCTTC.

This chain joins TRBV13 and TRBJ2-1, with TRBD2 matching over 13 bases. There are 17 residues in the CDR3. V gave up 3 bases and J gave up 4 bases; unmatched junction bases: 6. Germline CDR1 PRHDT, CDR2 FYEKMQ (reference sequence). The CDR3 is CASSFWTSGSSYNEQFF. The DNA of the CDR3 is TGTGCCAGCAGCTTCTGGACTAGCGGGAGTAGTTACAATGAGCAGTTCTTC. Full variable domain (outside the CDR3, taken from reference TRBV13 and TRBJ2-1): AAGVIQSPRHLIKEKRETATLKCYPIPRHDTVYWYQQGPGQDPQFLISFYEKMQSDKGSIPDRFSAQQFSDYHSELNMSSLELGDSALYFCASSFWTSGSSYNEQFFGPGTRLTVL.

In its sample, this clone was seen once. The J gene is TRBJ1-6, the V gene TRBV3-1 (or the pseudogene TRBV3-2); a weak D match, TRBD1 (5 bases). V was clipped by 0 bases and J by 16 bases, with 22 bases between them. Germline V gene sequence: CDR1 LGHDT, CDR2 YNNKEL (reference sequence). CDR3 length: 16 residues. The CDR3 coding sequence is TGTGCCAGCAGCCAAGATTTACGGGGGTCAGGGTCGGGACTCCACTTT. Translated: CASSQDLRGSGSGLHF.

This rearrangement joins TRBV5-4 to TRBJ2-1; D is perhaps TRBD2 (6 bases). The V gene lost 2 bases and the J gene lost 5 bases, with 11 bases spanning the gap. This CDR3 is built from 14 residues. Germline-derived CDR1 and CDR2 are SGHNT and YYREEE (reference sequence). The CDR3 sequence is CASSFSGADNEQFF. The CDR3 DNA sequence: TGTGCCAGCAGCTTTTCGGGAGCCGACAATGAGCAGTTCTTC.

This clone was seen more than once but under ten times. The chain carries TRBV19 and TRBJ1-5; 9 positions agree with TRBD1. The CDR3 is made up of 15 amino acids. The V gene end was trimmed by 6 bases and the J gene end by 2 bases; junction bases not matched to a gene: 5. CDR1 is LNHDA and CDR2 is SQIVND in the germline V gene (reference sequence). This CDR3 is CASRIQGARNQPQHF. In DNA form, the CDR3 reads TGTGCCAGTAGGATACAGGGGGCCCGCAATCAGCCCCAGCATTTT.

Note on this clone: Within the sample, other DNA sequences also encode this same CDR3. This chain uses TRBV14 with TRBJ1-1, with D possibly TRBD1 on 6 matching bases. The CDR3 has 14 amino acids. V was shortened by 0 bases and J by 6 bases, with 11 bases between the two germline ends. Germline assignment: CDR1 SGHDN and CDR2 FVKESK. The CDR3 loop is CASSQEQGRAEAFF. CDR3 coding DNA: TGTGCCAGCAGCCAAGAGCAGGGGAGGGCTGAAGCTTTCTTT.

The V and J genes are TRBV3-1 (or the pseudogene TRBV3-2) and TRBJ1-6, with D hard to call. The CDR3 totals 15 residues. Trimming shortened V by 1 base and J by 5 bases, and 9 bases separated the two germline ends. Germline CDR1 reads LGHDT; CDR2 reads YNNKEL (reference sequence). The CDR3 coding sequence is TGTGCCAGCAGCCAAGGGCGGATAAATAATTCACCCCTCCACTTT. It encodes CASSQGRINNSPLHF.

This chain links TRBV4-3 with TRBJ2-1; TRBD2 matches at 9 bases. The V and J ends lost 4 bases and 4 bases, in that order; junction bases with no gene match: 14. The CDR3 is made up of 18 amino acids. Germline V gene sequence: CDR1 LGHNA, CDR2 YSLEER. The CDR3 loop reads CASSLEAAGGQAYNEQFF. As DNA, the CDR3 is TGCGCCAGCAGCCTTGAAGCGGCGGGAGGGCAGGCATACAATGAGCAGTTCTTC.

This clone was seen only once. V gene TRBV19 combines with J gene TRBJ1-5; 8 bases line up with TRBD1. Germline assignment: CDR1 LNHDA and CDR2 SQIVND (reference sequence). V shed 6 bases and J 1 base; nucleotides not matched to a gene: 17. This CDR3 contains 19 residues. The CDR3 DNA reads as TGTGCCAGTAGACCTATCGGGACAGGAGCGGCGCTGAGCAATCAGCCCCAGCATTTT. It specifies CASRPIGTGAALSNQPQHF.

This rearrangement joins TRBV19 to TRBJ1-1; 10 bases are a match to TRBD1. This CDR3 spans 12 amino acids. The trim removed 6 bases at V and 5 bases at J, leaving 0 bases unmatched. Germline CDR1 and CDR2: LNHDA and SQIVND (reference sequence). The CDR3 here is CASRDRGTEAFF. The CDR3 DNA sequence: TGTGCCAGTAGGGACAGGGGGACTGAAGCTTTCTTT.

The V call is TRBV19, the J call TRBJ2-7; maybe TRBD1 (5 bases). V lost 6 bases and J lost 4, with 16 bases in between. The CDR3 contains 14 residues. The germline V gene has CDR1 LNHDA and CDR2 SQIVND (reference sequence). CDR3 protein: CASRPSGQKYEQYF. The CDR3, as DNA: TGTGCCAGTAGGCCTTCCGGACAAAAATACGAGCAGTACTTC.